Below, 3 T cell receptor beta chains from the same sample are listed, as sequenced in a study of T cell responses to AZD1222 COVID-19 vaccine. Method: immunoSEQ multiplex PCR; TCRdb's copy keeps in-frame clones and lacks some. The sample consists of tens of thousands of clones, about 86% of them appearing once. This specimen consisted of peripheral blood, obtained on day 0 of AZD1222 vaccination. These receptors came from an adult in good health.

V gene TRBV5-1 combines with J gene TRBJ2-1; no clear D. CDR1 and CDR2 from the germline V gene are SGHRS and YFSETQ. The V gene lost 0 bases and the J gene lost 7 bases, with 17 bases spanning the gap. The CDR3 has 16 residues. In nucleotides, the CDR3 is TGCGCCAGCAGCTTGGTTGCCAGCACGGTTAGAAATGAGCAGTTCTTC. The encoded protein is CASSLVASTVRNEQFF.

The V call is TRBV11-2, the J call TRBJ2-7, with D possibly TRBD2 on 5 matching bases. The CDR3 contains 11 residues. The germline gives CDR1 SGHAT, CDR2 FQNNGV. The ends were cut back, 8 bases at V and 4 bases at J, with 9 bases in the middle. This CDR3 reads CASARVYEQYF. The CDR3 region has the DNA TGTGCCAGCGCGCGGGTTTACGAGCAGTACTTC.

The CDR3 sequence is CASSPLAGGSEQFF. DNA of the CDR3: TGTGCCAGTAGTCCCCTAGCGGGAGGGTCTGAGCAGTTCTTC. J is TRBJ2-1 and V is TRBV19, with 12 bases matching TRBD2. V lost 5 bases and J lost 9; bases outside the gene matches: 5. The CDR3 is 14 amino acids. From germline, CDR1 is LNHDA and CDR2 SQIVND (reference sequence).